This TCR beta chain came from a study of beta chain features in type 1 diabetes (dated by TCRdb to the late 2010s). About the study as a whole: Mean age, gender distribution, total cell number and subset yield were not different between patients and healthy donors. A total of roughly 100,000,000 sorted cells were examined across all samples, and the number of cells per subset was strongly correlated with RNA yield. Regulatory and stem cell-like memory subsets were obtained from only 8 patients and roughly eight healthy donors, while naive and central memory subsets were obtained from all 30 or so donors. The study compared TCRB repertoires of sorted circulating CD4+ T cell subsets between recently diagnosed type 1 diabetes patients and matched healthy donors.

The High Capacity cDNA Reverse Transcription Kit was used to reverse transcribe all of the isolated RNA, meaning that expressed TCRB transcripts were what got sequenced. Naive, central memory and regulatory T cell samples underwent deep immunoSEQ sequencing, averaging around 4 million total reads per sample. Sorted cells were lysed in RLT buffer, and RNA was extracted using DNase-treated RNeasy Micro or Mini kits according to cell number. To prevent cross-contamination, each cell subset was processed individually, whereas patient and healthy donor samples were processed jointly. The immunoSEQ multiplex PCR was used to amplify TCRB sequences from cDNA, yielding 87-bp fragments that span the CDR3 region. Sequencing of the amplicons was done on the Illumina HiSeq platform. The paper's processing steps were these. PCR bias was corrected computationally using synthetic template baselines, and reads within Hamming distance 2 were collapsed, with unmergeable singletons discarded. By aligning reads against IMGT, V, D and J genes, CDR3 length, and insertions or deletions at six rearrangement sites were assigned. Within each subset, clonotype counts were normalized to sorted cell number, after which true diversity and Gini coefficients were computed with the tcR R package. The overlap coefficient, calculated on TCRB nucleotide sequences, was used to measure repertoire sharing. Imported from immuneACCESS, the table was reduced by TCRdb to in-frame sequences with V and J called. These copies leave out some clones; in studies compared against another copy, an unresolved V gene accounts for under half, and the cause of the remainder is not known. That table furnishes V, J and clone size, whereas the DNA furnished D and trimming. Present in this sample are roughly 150,000 clones, about 7.8% of which were seen just once. The ten largest account for about 0.95% of the sample.

On the study overall, not on this receptor specifically: Type 1 diabetes patients showed a moderate but significant shortening of TCRB CDR3 length in all four CD4+ subsets. Because small numbers of individuals were included in the HLA sub-analyses, any influence of HLA type on TCRB rearrangement was left unresolved. Patients with type 1 diabetes made fewer insertions and deleted more nucleotides at VDJ recombination sites, implying thymic rearrangement abnormalities. Naive, central memory and regulatory TCRB repertoires appeared more similar among patients than among healthy donors. Because cDNA rather than genomic DNA was sequenced, highly expressing activated cells could have been over-represented, although no difference in activation and CD3 levels was found between groups. PCR may preferentially amplify shorter templates, but because patient and control samples were amplified and corrected together, any resulting skew would affect both groups equally.

The sample holds many counts of this clone. It has no known antigen specificity. No much larger clonotype is one base removed from it; base qualities were not supplied. A single peripheral blood draw of approximately 0.11 L on average was collected from each donor into heparinised tubes. A BD FACSAria II was used to sort naive, central memory, regulatory and stem cell-like memory CD4+ T cells with a panel that included CD45RO, CCR7, CD25, CD127, CD95 and CD27. All sorted populations exceeded 95% purity. PBMCs were isolated right away by Lymphoprep density gradient centrifugation and were stained directly, without culture. So that batch effects would be minimized, each experiment stained and sorted samples in pairs, pairing one healthy donor with one patient. V is cut by 3 bases and J by 3 bases, and the space between the germline ends is 6 bases. Its CDR3 holds 14 amino acids, cysteine through phenylalanine. Here the CDR3 DNA is all that survives: 42 bases in frame from base 1. Based on the germline V gene (reference sequence), the CDR1 and CDR2 sequences are MNHEY and SMNVEV.

The rearrangement combines TRBV27 with TRBJ2-6, with the identity of the D gene unclear. What was sequenced was central memory CD4+ T cells from blood. The TCR sequence derives from a woman in her forties with type 1 diabetes. The CDR3 region: CASSLADGANVLTF. The DNA is TGTGCCAGCAGTTTGGCGGATGGGGCCAACGTCCTGACTTTC.